This T cell receptor (beta chain) was observed in a study of blood T cell repertoires in COVID-19. CDR1 and CDR2 (germline): KGHSH, LQKENI. The CDR3 has 15 residues. V was pared by 1 base and J by 6 bases, with 7 bases of the junction left unmatched. TCRdb keeps only in-frame clones here, not all; method: immunoSEQ multiplex PCR. The sample shows some 60,000 clones, around 83% of them seen only once. The sequencing input was peripheral blood. The sequence derives from a human donor in a cohort sampled during active COVID-19. V gene TRBV18 combines with J gene TRBJ1-2; 8 bases fit TRBD1. CDR3 nucleotide sequence: TGTGCCAGCTCACCACTACAGGGGGTGAGGAATGGCTACACCTTC. Protein: CASSPLQGVRNGYTF.